This is a list of T cell receptor beta chains from one sample in a study of monozygotic twins with inflammatory bowel disease. TCRdb derives one entry per CDR3 protein from the 5' RACE reads, leaving out DNA. Its clone listing holds 120,000 to 150,000 distinct CDR3 sequences. Sequenced input: blood. The origin of the receptors is a human donor with ulcerative colitis or Crohn's disease, or a healthy co-twin of an affected twin (not recorded which). The CDR3 runs from the conserved cysteine through the conserved F or W. Each record gives: J gene, V gene, CDR3 protein.

TRBJ2-7	TRBV25-1	CASSEREGWGPYEQYF
TRBJ2-2	TRBV5-1	CASSLAKFENTGELFF
TRBJ2-3	TRBV18	CASSPRTGGTDTQYF
TRBJ2-7	TRBV7-3	CASSLRSGASTYEQYF
TRBJ2-3	TRBV5-1	CASSPGDRDADTQYF
TRBJ2-1	TRBV5-6	CASSQGQGLVEQFF
TRBJ2-7	TRBV27	CASSLYLGGRVNEQYF
TRBJ1-2	TRBV20-1	CSARGQGIYGYTF
TRBJ1-1	TRBV20-1	CSARPTRSGTGGTEAFF
TRBJ2-7	TRBV18	CASSRLDFYEQYF
TRBJ1-5	TRBV16	CASSRRNSNQPQHF
TRBJ2-1	TRBV5-1	CASSSPYSGGNPYNEQFF
TRBJ2-1	TRBV7-8	CASSLLTGYNEQFF
TRBJ2-4	TRBV7-9	CASSRQGTKNIQYF
TRBJ2-2	TRBV20-1	CSAVGGRGHGELFF
TRBJ2-5	TRBV15	CATSRTLSARQETQYF
TRBJ2-5	TRBV5-1	CASSGLAGLETQYF
TRBJ1-5	TRBV4-1	CASSQQGQGNQPQHF